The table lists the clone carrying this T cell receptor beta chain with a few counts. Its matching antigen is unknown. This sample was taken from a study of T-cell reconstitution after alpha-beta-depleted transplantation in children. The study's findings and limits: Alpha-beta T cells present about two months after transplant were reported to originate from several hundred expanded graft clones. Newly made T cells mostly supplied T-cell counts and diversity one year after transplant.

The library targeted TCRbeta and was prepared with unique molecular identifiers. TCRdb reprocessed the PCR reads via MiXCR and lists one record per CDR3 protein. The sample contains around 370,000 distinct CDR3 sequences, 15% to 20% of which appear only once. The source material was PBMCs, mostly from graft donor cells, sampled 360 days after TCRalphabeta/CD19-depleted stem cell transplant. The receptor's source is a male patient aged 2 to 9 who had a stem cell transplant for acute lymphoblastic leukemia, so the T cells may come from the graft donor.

CDR3 sequence (DNA): TGTGCCAGCAGCTTAGCCCTAGCGGCAACCTACGAGCAGTACTTC. It translates to CASSLALAATYEQYF. V and J are TRBV7-2 and TRBJ2-7, with 7 bases that match TRBD2. The CDR3 has 15 amino acids. V trimming: 0 bases; J trimming: 2 bases; junction bases outside the gene matches: 4. Germline V CDR1 and CDR2: SGHTA, FQGNSA.